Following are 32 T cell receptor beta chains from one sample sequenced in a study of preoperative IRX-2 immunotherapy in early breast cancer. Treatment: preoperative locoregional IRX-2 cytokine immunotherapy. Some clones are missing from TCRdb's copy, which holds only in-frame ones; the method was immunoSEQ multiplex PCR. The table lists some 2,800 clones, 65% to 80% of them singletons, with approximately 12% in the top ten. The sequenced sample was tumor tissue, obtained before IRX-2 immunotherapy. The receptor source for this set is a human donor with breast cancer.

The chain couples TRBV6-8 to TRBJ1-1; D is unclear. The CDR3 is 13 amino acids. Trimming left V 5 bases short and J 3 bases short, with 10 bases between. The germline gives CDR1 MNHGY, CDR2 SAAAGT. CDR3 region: CASSDREDTEAFF. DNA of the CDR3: TGTGCCAGCAGTGACCGGGAGGACACTGAAGCTTTCTTT.

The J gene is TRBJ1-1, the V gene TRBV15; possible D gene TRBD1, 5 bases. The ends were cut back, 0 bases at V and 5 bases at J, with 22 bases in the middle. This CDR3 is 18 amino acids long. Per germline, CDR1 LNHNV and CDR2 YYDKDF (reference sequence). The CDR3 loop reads CATSRDLKLVDSWTEAFF. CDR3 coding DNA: TGTGCCACCAGCAGAGATCTGAAGCTAGTTGACAGCTGGACTGAAGCTTTCTTT.

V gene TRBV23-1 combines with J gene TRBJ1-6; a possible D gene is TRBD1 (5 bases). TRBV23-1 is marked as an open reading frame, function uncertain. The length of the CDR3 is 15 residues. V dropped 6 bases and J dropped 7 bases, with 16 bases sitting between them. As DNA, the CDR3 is TGCGCCAGCAGCCAAGAGAGGGGTGGAAATTCACCCCTCCACTTT. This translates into CASSQERGGNSPLHF.

As DNA, the CDR3 is TGCGCCAGCAGCACGGGACAGGATAACACTGAAGCTTTCTTT. Translated, it gives CASSTGQDNTEAFF. This chain joins TRBV5-1 and TRBJ1-1, with 8 nucleotides matching TRBD1. The CDR3 length is 14 residues. Germline CDR1 SGHRS, CDR2 YFSETQ. V trimming: 4 bases; J trimming: 2 bases; junction bases outside the gene matches: 4.

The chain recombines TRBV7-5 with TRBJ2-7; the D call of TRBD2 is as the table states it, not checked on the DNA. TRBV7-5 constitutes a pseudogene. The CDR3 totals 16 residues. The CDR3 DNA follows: TGTGCCAGCAGCTTCACTAGCGGGGGGGTCCCCTACGAGCAGTACTTC. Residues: CASSFTSGGVPYEQYF.

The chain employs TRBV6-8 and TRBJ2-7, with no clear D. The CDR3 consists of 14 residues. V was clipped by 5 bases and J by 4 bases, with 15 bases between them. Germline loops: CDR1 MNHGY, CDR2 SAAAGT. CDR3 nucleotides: TGTGCCAGCAGTGACCCCTCGTTACGATACGAGCAGTACTTC. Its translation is CASSDPSLRYEQYF.

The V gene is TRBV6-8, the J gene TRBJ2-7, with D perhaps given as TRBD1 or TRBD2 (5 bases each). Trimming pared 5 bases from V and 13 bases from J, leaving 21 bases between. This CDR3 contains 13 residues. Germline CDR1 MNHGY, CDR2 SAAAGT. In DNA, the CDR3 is TGTGCCAGCAGTGACAGAGCAGGGAGAAAAATATACTTC. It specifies CASSDRAGRKIYF.

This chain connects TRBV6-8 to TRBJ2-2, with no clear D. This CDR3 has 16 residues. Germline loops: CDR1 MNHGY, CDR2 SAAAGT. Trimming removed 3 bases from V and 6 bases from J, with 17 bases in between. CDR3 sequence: CASSYSNSRSAGELFF. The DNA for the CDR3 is TGTGCCAGCAGTTATTCGAATAGCCGATCCGCCGGGGAGCTGTTTTTT.

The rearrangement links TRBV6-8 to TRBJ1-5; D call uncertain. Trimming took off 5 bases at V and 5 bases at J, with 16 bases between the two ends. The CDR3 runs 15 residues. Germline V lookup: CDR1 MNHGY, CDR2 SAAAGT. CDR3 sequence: CASSSMTCCDQPQHF. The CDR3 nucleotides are TGTGCCAGCAGTAGCATGACGTGCTGCGATCAGCCCCAGCATTTT.

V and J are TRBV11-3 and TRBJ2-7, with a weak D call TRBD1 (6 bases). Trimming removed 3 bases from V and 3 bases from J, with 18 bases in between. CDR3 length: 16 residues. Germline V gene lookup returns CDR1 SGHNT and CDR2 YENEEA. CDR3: CASSLRRERGFYEQYF. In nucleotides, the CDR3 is TGTGCCAGCAGCTTGAGAAGAGAGAGGGGGTTCTACGAGCAGTACTTC.

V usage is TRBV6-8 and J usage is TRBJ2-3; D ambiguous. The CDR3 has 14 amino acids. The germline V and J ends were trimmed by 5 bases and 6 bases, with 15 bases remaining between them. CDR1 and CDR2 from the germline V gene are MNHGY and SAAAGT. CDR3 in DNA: TGTGCCAGCAGTGAGAGCCCGTTCGGCGATACGCAGTATTTT. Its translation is CASSESPFGDTQYF.

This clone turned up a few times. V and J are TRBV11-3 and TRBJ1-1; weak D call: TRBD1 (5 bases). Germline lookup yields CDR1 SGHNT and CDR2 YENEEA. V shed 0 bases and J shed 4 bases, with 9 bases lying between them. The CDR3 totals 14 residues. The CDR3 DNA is TGTGCCAGCAGCTTAGATAATAGGGGCACTGAAGCTTTCTTT. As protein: CASSLDNRGTEAFF.

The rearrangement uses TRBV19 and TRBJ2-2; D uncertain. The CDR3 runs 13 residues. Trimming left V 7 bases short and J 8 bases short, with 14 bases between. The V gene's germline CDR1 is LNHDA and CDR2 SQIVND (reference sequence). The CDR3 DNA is TGTGCCAGTAAAGGCCCGCTAAGTGGGGAGCTGTTTTTT. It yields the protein CASKGPLSGELFF.

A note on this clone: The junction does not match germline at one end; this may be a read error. The CDR3 protein is CASSQVLAGGTGELFF. CDR3 nucleotides: TGTGCTAGCAGCCAAGTATTAGCGGGAGGAACGGGGGAGCTGTTTTTT. V is TRBV7-1 and J is TRBJ2-2, with 10 bases matching TRBD2. TRBV7-1 is an ORF for which the function is uncertain. This CDR3 contains 16 residues.

The CDR3 loop is CASSYSGREGSPLHF. DNA for the CDR3: TGTGCCAGCAGTTACTCGGGCAGGGAAGGATCACCCCTCCACTTT. The chain carries TRBV6-8 and TRBJ1-6; maybe TRBD1 (5 bases). CDR1 and CDR2 from the germline V gene are MNHGY and SAAAGT. Trimming removed 0 bases from V and 10 bases from J, with 13 bases in between. The CDR3 runs 15 residues.

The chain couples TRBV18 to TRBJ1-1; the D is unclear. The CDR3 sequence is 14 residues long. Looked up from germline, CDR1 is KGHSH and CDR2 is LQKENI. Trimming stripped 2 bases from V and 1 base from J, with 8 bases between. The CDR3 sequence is CASSPYGQNTEAFF. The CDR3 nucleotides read TGTGCCAGCTCACCATACGGTCAGAACACTGAAGCTTTCTTT.

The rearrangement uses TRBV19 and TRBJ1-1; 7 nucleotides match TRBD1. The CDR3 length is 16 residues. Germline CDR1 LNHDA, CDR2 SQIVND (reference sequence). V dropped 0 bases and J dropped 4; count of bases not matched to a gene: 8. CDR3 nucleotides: TGTGCCAGTAGTATAGAGGGATGGACAGGAATCACTGAAGCTTTCTTT. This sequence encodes CASSIEGWTGITEAFF.

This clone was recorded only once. The DNA for the CDR3 is TGTGCCAGCAGTGTCCGGACGGGGAACACTGAAGCTTTCTTT. Its translation: CASSVRTGNTEAFF. The chain employs TRBV6-8 and TRBJ1-1; D unclear. CDR1 is MNHGY, CDR2 SAAAGT, per germline. The CDR3 has 14 residues. Trimming left V 5 bases short and J 1 base short, with 11 bases between.

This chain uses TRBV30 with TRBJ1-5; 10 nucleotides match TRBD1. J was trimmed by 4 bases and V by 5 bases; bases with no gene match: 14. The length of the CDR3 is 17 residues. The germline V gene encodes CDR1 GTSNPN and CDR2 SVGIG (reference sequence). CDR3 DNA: TGTGCCTGGGGTCCGAAGACAGGGGGCGTGGGGAATCAGCCCCAGCATTTT. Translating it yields CAWGPKTGGVGNQPQHF.

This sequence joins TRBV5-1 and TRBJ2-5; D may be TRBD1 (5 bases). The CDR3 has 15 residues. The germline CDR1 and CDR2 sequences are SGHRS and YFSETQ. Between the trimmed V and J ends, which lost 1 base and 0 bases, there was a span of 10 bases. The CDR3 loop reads CASSLTGSNQETQYF. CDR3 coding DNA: TGCGCCAGCAGCTTGACAGGTTCGAACCAAGAGACCCAGTACTTC.

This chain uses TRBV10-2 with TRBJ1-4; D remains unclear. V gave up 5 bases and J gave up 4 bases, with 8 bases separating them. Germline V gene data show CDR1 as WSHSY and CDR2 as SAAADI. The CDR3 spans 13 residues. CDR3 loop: CASSSGNNEKLFF. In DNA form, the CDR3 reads TGCGCCAGCAGTTCGGGGAATAATGAAAAACTGTTTTTT.

The CDR3 sequence is CSANAWRNTEAFF. The CDR3 DNA follows: TGCAGCGCAAACGCCTGGCGGAACACTGAAGCTTTCTTT. The genes are TRBV29-1 and TRBJ1-1, with D uncertain. The CDR3 spans 13 residues. Trimming stripped 7 bases from V and 1 base from J, with 13 bases between. Looked up from germline, CDR1 is SQVTM and CDR2 is ANQGSEA.

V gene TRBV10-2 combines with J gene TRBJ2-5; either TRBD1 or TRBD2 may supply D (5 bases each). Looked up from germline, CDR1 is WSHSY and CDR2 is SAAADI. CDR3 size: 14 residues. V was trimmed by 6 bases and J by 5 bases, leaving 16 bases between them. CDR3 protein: CASSPGRLGETQYF. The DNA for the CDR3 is TGCGCCAGCAGCCCGGGACGGTTAGGGGAGACCCAGTACTTC.

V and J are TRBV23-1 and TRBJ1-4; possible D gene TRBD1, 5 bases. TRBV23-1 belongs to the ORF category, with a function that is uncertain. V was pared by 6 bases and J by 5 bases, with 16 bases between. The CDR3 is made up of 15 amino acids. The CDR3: CASSPNGAGNEKLFF. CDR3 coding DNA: TGCGCCAGCAGCCCAAACGGGGCTGGGAATGAAAAACTGTTTTTT.

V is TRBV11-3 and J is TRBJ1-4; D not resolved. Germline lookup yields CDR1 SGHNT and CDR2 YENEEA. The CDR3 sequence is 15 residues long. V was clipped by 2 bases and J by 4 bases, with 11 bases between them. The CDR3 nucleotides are TGTGCCAGCAGCTTACCTATGACGGGTAATGAAAAACTGTTTTTT. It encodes CASSLPMTGNEKLFF.

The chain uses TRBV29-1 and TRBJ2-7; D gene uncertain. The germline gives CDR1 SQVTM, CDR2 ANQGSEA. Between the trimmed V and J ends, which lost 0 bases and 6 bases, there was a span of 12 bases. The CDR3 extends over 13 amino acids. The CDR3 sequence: CSVEDRVTPEQYF. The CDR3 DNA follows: TGCAGCGTTGAAGATCGGGTCACCCCCGAGCAGTACTTC.

CDR3 protein: CASNPTQGAHGYTF. CDR3 in DNA: TGTGCCAGCAACCCCACCCAGGGGGCCCATGGCTACACCTTC. This sequence joins TRBV6-8 and TRBJ1-2; 8 nucleotides agree with TRBD1. The length of the CDR3 is 14 residues. Germline V lookup: CDR1 MNHGY, CDR2 SAAAGT. V shed 7 bases, J shed 6 bases, and the junction held 10 bases outside the gene matches.

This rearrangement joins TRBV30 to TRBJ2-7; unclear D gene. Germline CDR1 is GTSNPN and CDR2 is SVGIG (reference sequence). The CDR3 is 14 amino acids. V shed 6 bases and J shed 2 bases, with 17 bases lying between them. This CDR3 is CACSSTEPPYEQYF. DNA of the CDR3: TGTGCCTGCAGTTCGACTGAGCCTCCCTACGAGCAGTACTTC.

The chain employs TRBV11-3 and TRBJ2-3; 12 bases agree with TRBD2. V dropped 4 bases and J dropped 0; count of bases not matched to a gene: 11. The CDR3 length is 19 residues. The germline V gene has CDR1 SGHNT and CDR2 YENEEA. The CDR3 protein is CASSYSTGLAGKSTDTQYF. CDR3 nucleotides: TGTGCCAGCAGCTACTCAACCGGACTAGCGGGGAAAAGCACAGATACGCAGTATTTT.

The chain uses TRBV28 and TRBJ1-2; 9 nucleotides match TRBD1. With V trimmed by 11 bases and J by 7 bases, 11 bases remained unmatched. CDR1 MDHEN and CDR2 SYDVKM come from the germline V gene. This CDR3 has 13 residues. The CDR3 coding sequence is TGTGCCGGATCTGACAGGGGGAGACTTGGCTACACCTTC. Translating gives CAGSDRGRLGYTF.

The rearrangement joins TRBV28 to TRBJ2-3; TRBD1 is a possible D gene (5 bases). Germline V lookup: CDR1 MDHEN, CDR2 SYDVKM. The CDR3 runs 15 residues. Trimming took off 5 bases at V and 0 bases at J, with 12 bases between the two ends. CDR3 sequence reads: CASSLDSSSTDTQYF. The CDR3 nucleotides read TGTGCCAGCAGTCTCGACAGTTCTAGCACAGATACGCAGTATTTT.

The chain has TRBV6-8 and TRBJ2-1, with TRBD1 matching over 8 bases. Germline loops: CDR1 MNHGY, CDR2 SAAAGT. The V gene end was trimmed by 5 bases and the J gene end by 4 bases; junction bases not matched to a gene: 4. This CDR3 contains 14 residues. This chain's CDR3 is CASSPGQGYNEQFF. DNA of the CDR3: TGTGCCAGCAGTCCTGGACAGGGTTACAATGAGCAGTTCTTC.